One sample yielded the 31 T cell receptor beta chains listed below, sequenced in a study of blood T cell repertoires in COVID-19 (TCRdb year 2020). Libraries came from the immunoSEQ multiplex PCR assay. Imported from immuneACCESS, the table was reduced by TCRdb to in-frame sequences with V and J called. These copies leave out some clones; in studies compared against another copy, an unresolved V gene accounts for under half, and the cause of the remainder is not known. For this sample the table gives around 190,000 clones, of which 70% to 90% were detected only once. Clones ranked in the top ten supply roughly 8.7% of the sample. Sequencing was performed on PBMCs or T cells enriched from blood (not recorded which). The receptors here all came from a man in his forties who had recovered from COVID-19.

This clone has a handful of counts. This sequence joins TRBV11-1 and TRBJ1-1; a weak D match, TRBD1 (6 bases). The CDR3 runs 13 residues. V was trimmed by 6 bases and J by 6 bases, leaving 14 bases between them. The germline gives CDR1 SGHAT, CDR2 FQDESV (reference sequence). Here the CDR3 reads CASRRYEGAEAFF. For the CDR3, the DNA is TGTGCCAGCAGACGGTATGAGGGGGCTGAAGCTTTCTTT.

Here the CDR3 reads CASSWGGKSEAFF. The CDR3 nucleotides are TGTGCCAGTAGTTGGGGGGGAAAGTCTGAAGCTTTCTTT. V is TRBV19 and J is TRBJ1-1; a possible D gene is TRBD1 (5 bases). Trimming stripped 5 bases from V and 6 bases from J, with 13 bases between. Germline V gene data show CDR1 as LNHDA and CDR2 as SQIVND (reference sequence). This CDR3 is 13 amino acids long.

This clone was counted a few times. This sequence joins TRBV7-8 and TRBJ2-1; tentatively, D is TRBD1 (6 bases). This CDR3 has 16 amino acids. From germline, CDR1 is SGHVS and CDR2 FQNEAQ. With 4 bases removed from V and 0 bases from J, the gap between germline ends came to 13 bases. The CDR3 loop is CASSSIGGSSYNEQFF. The CDR3 coding sequence is TGTGCCAGCAGCTCCATAGGGGGTAGCTCCTACAATGAGCAGTTCTTC. Drawing the rest from reference TRBV7-8 and TRBJ2-1, the complete variable domain is GAGVSQSPRYKVAKRGQDVALRCDPISGHVSLFWYQQALGQGPEFLTYFQNEAQLDKSGLPSDRFFAERPEGSVSTLKIQRTQQEDSAVYLCASSSIGGSSYNEQFFGPGTRLTVL.

The chain has TRBV3-1 (or the pseudogene TRBV3-2) and TRBJ2-7; 13 nucleotides line up with TRBD2. This CDR3 spans 17 amino acids. Trimming at V came to 1 base and at J to 4 bases, leaving 7 bases not matched to a gene. Germline-derived CDR1 and CDR2 are LGHDT and YNNKEL (reference sequence). Written as DNA, the CDR3 is TGTGCCAGCAGCCAAGTCGTGACTAGCGGGAGGAATTACGAGCAGTACTTC. Translation gives CASSQVVTSGRNYEQYF.

V usage is TRBV27 and J usage is TRBJ1-1; 7 bases map to TRBD1. The CDR3 has 13 residues. CDR1 and CDR2 (germline): MNHEY, SMNVEV (reference sequence). After removal of 6 bases from V and 1 base from J, the junction contained 2 bases not matched to a gene. CDR3 bases: TGTGCCAGCAGACGACAGGGGAACACTGAAGCTTTCTTT. Amino acids: CASRRQGNTEAFF.

This chain uses TRBV15 with TRBJ2-5; 8 nucleotides line up with TRBD1. The J segment lost 6 bases and the V segment lost 5 bases, leaving 11 bases of the junction unmatched. The CDR3 totals 15 residues. Per germline, CDR1 LNHNV and CDR2 YYDKDF (reference sequence). The CDR3: CATSGRDTGGQTQYF. CDR3 in DNA: TGTGCCACCAGCGGCCGGGACACAGGGGGGCAGACCCAGTACTTC.

The genes are TRBV9 and TRBJ2-1, with TRBD2 matching 8 bases. V dropped 3 bases and J dropped 7; count of bases not matched to a gene: 6. Germline V gene lookup returns CDR1 SGDLS and CDR2 YYNGEE. The length of the CDR3 is 14 residues. The chain's CDR3 is CASSANSGGNEQFF. As DNA, the CDR3 is TGTGCCAGCAGCGCCAACTCGGGGGGGAATGAGCAGTTCTTC.

This clone has only a few counts. The chain employs TRBV5-1 and TRBJ1-2, with 10 bases identical to TRBD1. Losses at the gene ends were 4 bases for V and 4 bases for J; bases not matched to a gene: 7. Germline V gene sequence: CDR1 SGHRS, CDR2 YFSETQ. This CDR3 has 15 residues. The chain's CDR3 is CASSQETGGIYGYTF. CDR3 nucleotide sequence: TGCGCCAGCAGCCAAGAGACAGGGGGCATCTATGGCTACACCTTC.

This sequence joins TRBV6-5 and TRBJ1-6, with no clear D. The germline CDR1 and CDR2 sequences are MNHEY and SVGAGI. CDR3 length equals 12 residues. V was trimmed by 2 bases and J by 10 bases, leaving 6 bases between them. In DNA, the CDR3 is TGTGCCAGCAGTTACGCGGGGTCACCCCTCCACTTT. Translation: CASSYAGSPLHF.

This chain connects TRBV30 to TRBJ2-5; a possible D gene is TRBD2 (6 bases). Germline-derived CDR1 and CDR2 are GTSNPN and SVGIG (reference sequence). The CDR3 loop spans 12 amino acids. The ends were cut back, 5 bases at V and 1 base at J, with 8 bases in the middle. The CDR3, as DNA: TGTGCCTGGGAGCGGGTCCAAGAGACCCAGTACTTC. It is translated as CAWERVQETQYF.

V gene TRBV19 combines with J gene TRBJ2-1; D is possibly TRBD2 (6 bases). The CDR3 covers 16 residues. The germline V and J ends were trimmed by 3 bases and 0 bases, with 12 bases remaining between them. Germline CDR1 LNHDA, CDR2 SQIVND (reference sequence). The DNA of the CDR3 is TGTGCCAGTAGTATTAAGGTAGCGGCCTCCTACAATGAGCAGTTCTTC. It specifies CASSIKVAASYNEQFF. The whole variable domain, filled in from reference TRBV19 and TRBJ2-1, reads DGGITQSPKYLFRKEGQNVTLSCEQNLNHDAMYWYRQDPGQGLRLIYYSQIVNDFQKGDIAEGYSVSREKKESFPLTVTSAQKNPTAFYLCASSIKVAASYNEQFFGPGTRLTVL.

The J gene is TRBJ1-5, the V gene TRBV5-1; D ambiguous. Germline V CDR1 and CDR2: SGHRS, YFSETQ. This CDR3 spans 13 amino acids. Trimming shortened V by 1 base and J by 7 bases, and 9 bases separated the two germline ends. This CDR3 is CASSLNGVQPQHF. In DNA, the CDR3 is TGCGCCAGCAGCTTGAACGGGGTGCAGCCCCAGCATTTT.

V gene TRBV19 combines with J gene TRBJ2-7; 10 nucleotides match TRBD1. V shed 3 bases and J 4 bases; nucleotides not matched to a gene: 3. The CDR3 contains 14 residues. Germline V lookup: CDR1 LNHDA, CDR2 SQIVND (reference sequence). The chain's CDR3 is CASSMRQGAYEQYF. CDR3 nucleotides: TGTGCCAGTAGTATGAGACAGGGGGCGTACGAGCAGTACTTC.

V is TRBV5-1 and J is TRBJ1-2, with D maybe TRBD1 (5 bases). V was trimmed by 0 bases and J by 4 bases, leaving 7 bases between them. Per germline, CDR1 SGHRS and CDR2 YFSETQ. The CDR3 sequence is 13 residues long. The CDR3 loop is CASSLDRSYGYTF. The DNA of the CDR3 is TGCGCCAGCAGCTTGGACAGGTCCTATGGCTACACCTTC. The variable domain in full, with the rest retrieved from reference TRBV5-1 and TRBJ1-2, is KAGVTQTPRYLIKTRGQQVTLSCSPISGHRSVSWYQQTPGQGLQFLFEYFSETQRNKGNFPGRFSGRQFSNSRSEMNVSTLELGDSALYLCASSLDRSYGYTFGSGTRLTVV.

The V and J genes are TRBV5-5 and TRBJ1-1, with D tentatively TRBD1 (6 bases). V shed 4 bases and J shed 0 bases, with 10 bases lying between them. This CDR3 is built from 14 residues. Germline V gene sequence: CDR1 SGHKS, CDR2 YYEKEE (reference sequence). Here the CDR3 reads CASSPRTVNTEAFF. For the CDR3, the DNA is TGTGCCAGCAGCCCTCGGACAGTGAACACTGAAGCTTTCTTT. Variable domain in full (rest from reference TRBV5-5 and TRBJ1-1): DAGVTQSPTHLIKTRGQQVTLRCSPISGHKSVSWYQQVLGQGPQFIFQYYEKEERGRGNFPDRFSARQFPNYSSELNVNALLLGDSALYLCASSPRTVNTEAFFGQGTRLTVV.

The chain combines TRBV4-2 with TRBJ2-2; 11 bases fit TRBD1. The CDR3 extends over 16 amino acids. Looked up from germline, CDR1 is LGHNA and CDR2 is YNFKEQ. Germline trimming cut 4 bases from V and 5 bases from J; bases unmatched to any gene: 6. The CDR3 DNA reads TGTGCCAGCAGCCTCGGGACAGGGGGAAGGACCGGGGAGCTGTTTTTT. Translation: CASSLGTGGRTGELFF.

The genes are TRBV7-2 and TRBJ1-2; D gene uncertain. Germline CDR1 SGHTA, CDR2 FQGNSA. The CDR3 runs to 14 residues. Trimming left V 1 base short and J 0 bases short, with 6 bases between. CDR3 protein: CASSLERSNYGYTF. Written as DNA, the CDR3 is TGTGCCAGCAGCTTAGAACGGTCTAACTATGGCTACACCTTC.

The rearrangement links TRBV6-5 to TRBJ1-2, with 10 bases identical to TRBD1. Germline values: CDR1 MNHEY, CDR2 SVGAGI. The CDR3 loop spans 13 amino acids. V shed 6 bases, J shed 4 bases, and the junction held 2 bases outside the gene matches. The DNA for the CDR3 is TGTGCCAGCAGGGACAGGGGGGGCTATGGCTACACCTTC. It is translated as CASRDRGGYGYTF.

The chain recombines TRBV5-4 with TRBJ1-2, with 8 positions matching TRBD1. The germline gives CDR1 SGHNT, CDR2 YYREEE (reference sequence). V lost 2 bases and J lost 8; bases outside the gene matches: 5. The CDR3 has 13 amino acids. Here the CDR3 DNA reads TGTGCCAGCAGCTTTACCGGACAGGGCGGCTACACCTTC. As protein: CASSFTGQGGYTF.

V gene TRBV2 combines with J gene TRBJ2-7; tentatively, D is TRBD1 (6 bases). V was trimmed by 2 bases and J by 5 bases, leaving 13 bases between them. This CDR3 has 14 residues. From germline, CDR1 is SNHLY and CDR2 FYNNEI. Here the CDR3 reads CASSESGAFDEQYF. The CDR3 DNA reads as TGTGCCAGCAGTGAATCAGGGGCATTTGACGAGCAGTACTTC.

This chain connects TRBV5-8 to TRBJ2-4; D may be TRBD1 (7 bases). Per germline, CDR1 SGHTS and CDR2 YDEGEE. This CDR3 contains 16 residues. The ends were cut back, 4 bases at V and 1 base at J, with 15 bases in the middle. DNA for the CDR3: TGTGCCAGCAGCGGCAGGGGGGTGTTGGCCAAAAACATTCAGTACTTC. It translates to CASSGRGVLAKNIQYF.

This chain joins TRBV7-3 and TRBJ2-7; 10 nucleotides match TRBD1. CDR3 length equals 15 residues. The germline V gene encodes CDR1 SGHTA and CDR2 FQGTGA. V shed 4 bases and J 7 bases; nucleotides not matched to a gene: 10. The CDR3 region has the DNA TGTGCCAGCAGCTCATCTCCGACAGGGGGCGGTGAGCAGTACTTC. Its protein is CASSSSPTGGGEQYF. The entire variable domain, with the rest obtained from reference TRBV7-3 and TRBJ2-7, is as follows: GAGVSQTPSNKVTEKGKYVELRCDPISGHTALYWYRQSLGQGPEFLIYFQGTGAADDSGLPNDRFFAVRPEGSVSTLKIQRTERGDSAVYLCASSSSPTGGGEQYFGPGTRLTVT.

The chain carries TRBV6-5 and TRBJ2-3; TRBD1 matches at 8 bases. V was pared by 6 bases and J by 0 bases, with 5 bases of the junction left unmatched. The CDR3 contains 15 residues. The V gene's germline CDR1 is MNHEY and CDR2 SVGAGI. The CDR3 loop is CASRVTGASTDTQYF. The DNA for the CDR3 is TGTGCCAGCAGGGTGACAGGGGCTAGCACAGATACGCAGTATTTT.

This chain connects TRBV6-5 to TRBJ2-3; possibly TRBD2 for D (5 bases). In germline, CDR1 is MNHEY, CDR2 SVGAGI. Deletions cut 2 bases from V and 1 base from J, with 13 bases between. CDR3 length equals 16 residues. DNA for the CDR3: TGTGCCAGCAGTTACCAGGCCGGCGGGCGCACAGATACGCAGTATTTT. Translating it yields CASSYQAGGRTDTQYF.

V and J are TRBV3-1 (or the pseudogene TRBV3-2) and TRBJ2-5; weak D call: TRBD2 (6 bases). The V gene's germline CDR1 is LGHDT and CDR2 YNNKEL (reference sequence). Trimming pared 4 bases from V and 5 bases from J, leaving 20 bases between. This CDR3 region has 16 residues. The CDR3 bases are TGTGCCAGCAGCCGGCGGGGACCGGGCGCTTGGGAGACCCAGTACTTC. It encodes CASSRRGPGAWETQYF.

A remark on this clone: The same CDR3 arises from other DNA sequences in this sample as well. This sequence joins TRBV5-1 and TRBJ1-5; TRBD1 matches 7 bases. The CDR3 consists of 13 residues. J lost 4 bases, V lost 2 bases, and 0 bases had no gene match. Germline V gene data show CDR1 as SGHRS and CDR2 as YFSETQ. This chain's CDR3 is CASSLQGNQPQHF. The CDR3 coding sequence is TGCGCCAGCAGCTTACAGGGGAATCAGCCCCAGCATTTT. Complete variable domain (other parts from reference TRBV5-1 and TRBJ1-5): KAGVTQTPRYLIKTRGQQVTLSCSPISGHRSVSWYQQTPGQGLQFLFEYFSETQRNKGNFPGRFSGRQFSNSRSEMNVSTLELGDSALYLCASSLQGNQPQHFGDGTRLSIL.

The CDR3 DNA is TGTGCCAGTAATTCCGGGGCTGGAAACACCATATATTTT. Translated: CASNSGAGNTIYF. The V gene is TRBV19, the J gene TRBJ1-3; unclear D gene. From germline, CDR1 is LNHDA and CDR2 SQIVND (reference sequence). V gave up 7 bases and J gave up 2 bases, with 9 bases separating them. CDR3 length equals 13 residues.

In this sample, this clone turned up once. The chain has TRBV15 and TRBJ1-4; D gene uncertain. This CDR3 is 17 amino acids long. Per the germline V gene, CDR1 is LNHNV and CDR2 is YYDKDF (reference sequence). V was clipped by 0 bases and J by 1 base, with 12 bases between them. CDR3: CATSRDPLRGTNEKLFF. CDR3 nucleotides: TGTGCCACCAGCAGAGACCCCCTGCGGGGAACTAATGAAAAACTGTTTTTT.

The rearrangement links TRBV3-1 (or the pseudogene TRBV3-2) to TRBJ2-1; 8 bases agree with TRBD2. Germline V gene sequence: CDR1 LGHDT, CDR2 YNNKEL (reference sequence). This CDR3 is 16 amino acids long. J lost 4 bases, V lost 0 bases, and 5 bases had no gene match. CDR3 nucleotide sequence: TGTGCCAGCAGCCAAGATGGAACTAGCGGTTACAATGAGCAGTTCTTC. Translation: CASSQDGTSGYNEQFF.

The chain couples TRBV7-3 to TRBJ1-1; D uncertain. In germline, CDR1 is SGHTA, CDR2 FQGTGA. V was trimmed by 1 base and J by 1 base, leaving 13 bases between them. CDR3 size: 16 residues. The CDR3 spells CASSLIRAEGNTEAFF. In nucleotides, the CDR3 is TGTGCCAGCAGCTTAATTCGGGCAGAGGGGAACACTGAAGCTTTCTTT.

The chain uses TRBV9 and TRBJ1-6; 11 positions agree with TRBD1. The CDR3 contains 15 residues. Germline V gene lookup returns CDR1 SGDLS and CDR2 YYNGEE. Trimming cost V 3 bases and J 8 bases; bases outside gene matches: 4. The CDR3 DNA is TGTGCCAGCAGCGGAAGGACAGGGGGCGATTCACCCCTCCACTTT. It translates to CASSGRTGGDSPLHF.